The source of this TCR beta chain is a study of shared clonotypes between healthy human individuals (dated by TCRdb to the early 2020s). Study-level background: A couple of women and three men aged 18 to 49 years were included in the cohort. Per donor, three plates each were used for CD4 naive and CD4 memory, two for CD8 naive, and one for CD8 memory. To estimate repertoire size and how much clonotype sharing occurs between individuals, the study deeply sequenced the blood TCR repertoires of roughly 5 healthy adults. Different laboratories and diverse techniques were used to prepare libraries and sequence TCR repertoires, to increase sequencing depth and limit assay-specific biases. Between about 0.94 and 8.9 billion PBMCs per donor were obtained by leukapheresis. Overall study outcomes, separate from this receptor: Compared with non-shared clonotypes, clonotypes shared by all four sorted-subset donors had higher generation probabilities. Pairwise subsampling indicated that sequencing depth was expected to affect the degree of clonotype sharing among donors. About 4.5% of naive CD4, 3.5% of naive CD8, approximately 2% of memory CD4, and over 0.35% of memory CD8 clonotypes were shared across a few donors. Even with the large sequencing depth, rarefaction of the sorted-subset datasets indicated that sequencing was incomplete. Only blood was sampled, and tissue TCR repertoires likely differ from those in blood. Estimated clonotype richness was generally larger for naive than for memory subsets. Because the study included a small number of donors, the genetic and exposure-history diversity represented was limited.

The CDR3 starts with the cysteine, ends with the phenylalanine, and has 15 residues. Only CDR3 DNA remains: 45 bases, in frame from the first base. From a lookup of the germline V gene, CDR1 and CDR2 are MRHNA and SNTAGT. Trimmed from V: 3 bases; trimmed from J: 10 bases; junction bases lacking a gene match: 8. The donors were healthy, HIV-negative adults with no recently reported acute infections or vaccinations. Every donor was a Caucasian adult residing in Nashville, Tennessee, USA. Magnetic negative selection was used to enrich CD4+ T cells, after which naive cells were positively selected on CD45RA and the negative fraction became the memory subset. After blood collection by leukapheresis, PBMCs were isolated using Ficoll-Histopaque density gradient centrifugation and then cryopreserved in the vapor phase of liquid nitrogen. Purity and quantity of every magnetically sorted T cell population were checked by analytical flow cytometry. From each sorted fraction, genomic DNA was isolated and quantified by UV absorbance on a Nanodrop 2000c.

A word on this clone: The target of this receptor is not known. The sample holds no much larger clone one base away, and base qualities are not on file.

Using the deep immunoSEQ assay, TCR CDR3 regions were amplified from genomic DNA by multiplex PCR. Genomic DNA extracted from each cell subset was distributed evenly over all wells of several immunoSEQ 96-well plates, and each plate served as one replicate. Each replicate PCR for sorted subsets received about 210 ng genomic DNA, equal to roughly 29,000 T cell genomes. Purified libraries were quantified with a Qubit 3.0 fluorometer, sized on a Bioanalyzer 2100, and re-quantified with the KAPA Library Quantification kit. A separate single-read 150-cycle Illumina NextSeq 550 flow cell was used to sequence each immunoSEQ 96-well plate. The original methods were these. The immunoSEQ output contained only junctional sequences without quality scores, so filtering could not match that applied to full-length reads. To assign V/J genes and CDR3, sequences were annotated against IMGT germline references using PyIR, a Python wrapper for IgBLAST v1.9. Any read was removed if the V/J assignment was weak (E-value above 1e-6), the CDR3 was missing, or the read contained stop codons, out-of-frame junctions, or ambiguous translated residues. V3J clonotypes were defined by identical inferred V gene, J gene, and CDR3 amino acid sequence. Percentage overlap between repertoires was calculated by dividing the number of shared unique clonotypes by the size of the smaller repertoire. RTK rarefaction, the Chao1 estimator, and Recon v2.1 estimates of unobserved clonotypes were used to assess repertoire richness. OLGA was used to compute generation probabilities for all TCRbeta clonotypes that the gDNA method yielded from several donors. This is the immuneACCESS table as TCRdb keeps it, with only in-frame sequences that have V and J called. A part of the clones is gone; compared with another copy, unresolved V genes explain less than half, and the rest is unexplained. V and J calls and clone size follow that table, whereas D and trimming were derived from the DNA. This sample is represented by 2.5 million or so clones; just over 90% of them were singletons. In total, the top ten clones hold 0.13% to 0.15% of the sample.

Sequences were obtained from naive CD4+ T cells sorted from blood. The cell subset or site label of this sample denotes: CD45RA+ positively selected. Here the chain combines TRBV6-4 and TRBJ2-1; 11 of the junction bases match TRBD1. This sequence was found in a man aged 18-30 years in good health. Here is the DNA: TGTGCCAGCAGTGATATCGGACAGGGGGCAGGGGAGCAGTTCTTC. Translated, this gives CASSDIGQGAGEQFF.